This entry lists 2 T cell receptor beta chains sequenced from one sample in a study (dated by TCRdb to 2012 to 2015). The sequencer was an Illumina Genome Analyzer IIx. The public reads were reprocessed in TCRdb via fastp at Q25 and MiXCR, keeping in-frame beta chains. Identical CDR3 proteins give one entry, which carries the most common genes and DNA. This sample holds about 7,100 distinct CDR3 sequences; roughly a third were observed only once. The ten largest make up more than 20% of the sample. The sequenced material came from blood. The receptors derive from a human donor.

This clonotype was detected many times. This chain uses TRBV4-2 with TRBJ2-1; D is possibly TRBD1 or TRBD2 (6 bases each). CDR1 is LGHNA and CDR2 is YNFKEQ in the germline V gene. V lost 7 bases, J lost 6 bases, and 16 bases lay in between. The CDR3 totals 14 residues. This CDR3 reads CASKGGPRGNEQFF. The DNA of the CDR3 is TGTGCCAGCAAGGGGGGCCCTAGGGGCAATGAGCAGTTCTTC.

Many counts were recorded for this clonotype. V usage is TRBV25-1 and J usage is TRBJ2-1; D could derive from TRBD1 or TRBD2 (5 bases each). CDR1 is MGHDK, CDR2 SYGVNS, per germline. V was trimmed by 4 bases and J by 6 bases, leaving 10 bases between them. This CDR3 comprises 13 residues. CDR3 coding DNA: TGTGCCAGCAGTGCCGGGACCGCCAATGAGCAGTTCTTC. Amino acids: CASSAGTANEQFF.